This record covers a single T cell receptor beta chain. The antigen remains unidentified. The germline gives CDR1 KGHSH, CDR2 LQKENI. The CDR3 covers 15 residues. The V end was cut by 1 base, the J end by 9 bases, with 13 bases between. This table comes from immunoSEQ multiplex PCR, and its TCRdb copy is limited to in-frame clones, with some not included. Among 99,000 or so clones listed, 70% to 90% were seen once. The sample originates from a study of T cell responses to AZD1222 COVID-19 vaccine. Study observations and caveats: Mapped onto spike, vaccine-associated CD4 TCRs spanned it and were dominant at 160-218 and 743-854.

The gene calls are TRBV18 and TRBJ1-6; D perhaps matches TRBD1 (5 bases). The sample consisted of peripheral blood, taken on day 0 of AZD1222 vaccination. This TCR derives from an adult in good health. The CDR3 region has the DNA TGTGCCAGCTCACCACAACGGGACGGGGTTTCACCCCTCCACTTT. It encodes CASSPQRDGVSPLHF.